The 15 T cell receptor beta chains below were found in one sample sequenced in a study of spatial heterogeneity in lung cancer. Time point denoted: sample taken at primary tumor resection. Without sorting, whole RNA was sequenced from tumor, nontumor lung or frozen PBMC. MiXCR, run by TCRdb on the 5' RACE reads, gives a single entry per CDR3 protein. Of tens of thousands of distinct CDR3 sequences in the sample, 10% to 15% were seen once. The specimen was PBMCs, collected at surgery. The receptor source for this set is a male donor with early-stage non-small cell lung cancer.

This chain connects TRBV2 to TRBJ1-4; D uncertain. Trimming removed 0 bases from V and 1 base from J, with 9 bases in between. The CDR3 contains 16 residues. The germline V gene encodes CDR1 SNHLY and CDR2 FYNNEI. The CDR3 DNA follows: TGTGCCAGCAGTGAAGCAGAGACCGTAACTAATGAAAAACTGTTTTTT. Translation gives CASSEAETVTNEKLFF. The full variable domain, completed using reference TRBV2 and TRBJ1-4, is EPEVTQTPSHQVTQMGQEVILRCVPISNHLYFYWYRQILGQKVEFLVSFYNNEISEKSEIFDDQFSVERPDGSNFTLKIRSTKLEDSAMYFCASSEAETVTNEKLFFGSGTQLSVL.

This clonotype was seen a handful of times. J is TRBJ2-3 and V is TRBV6-5; D possibly corresponds to TRBD2 (5 bases). V shed 6 bases and J shed 0 bases, with 7 bases lying between them. The CDR3 contains 13 residues. The germline CDR1 and CDR2 sequences are MNHEY and SVGAGI. The CDR3 sequence is CASRDSSTDTQYF. CDR3 coding DNA: TGTGCCAGCAGGGACTCAAGCACAGATACGCAGTATTTT.

CDR3 region: CASSLTSDQETQYF. The CDR3 bases are TGTGCCAGCAGCCTTACTAGCGACCAAGAGACCCAGTACTTC. The chain uses TRBV3-1 and TRBJ2-5, with 7 bases identical to TRBD2. Germline trimming cut 4 bases from V and 0 bases from J; bases unmatched to any gene: 2. CDR1 LGHDT and CDR2 YNNKEL come from the germline V gene (reference sequence). The CDR3 loop spans 14 amino acids.

The J gene is TRBJ2-7, the V gene TRBV19; TRBD1 might be the D (5 bases). V lost 3 bases and J lost 7, with 22 bases in between. CDR3 length: 16 residues. Germline V gene data show CDR1 as LNHDA and CDR2 as SQIVND (reference sequence). This chain's CDR3 is CASSIPGEQATDEQYF. CDR3 nucleotides: TGTGCCAGTAGTATCCCCGGCGAACAGGCTACTGATGAGCAGTACTTC.

This clonotype was seen more than once but under ten times. The chain combines TRBV20-1 with TRBJ1-1; 8 positions agree with TRBD1. After removal of 1 base from V and 7 bases from J, the junction contained 11 bases not matched to a gene. Germline CDR1 and CDR2: DFQATT and SNEGSKA (reference sequence). This CDR3 contains 15 residues. CDR3 in DNA: TGCAGTGCTAGAGTCCCCACCGACAGGGGAGGTGAAGCTTTCTTT. Translated: CSARVPTDRGGEAFF.

This chain joins TRBV2 and TRBJ2-5; perhaps TRBD1 as D (6 bases). CDR3 length: 15 residues. Germline assignment: CDR1 SNHLY and CDR2 FYNNEI. Trimming took 5 bases from V and 4 from J, leaving 17 bases between them. The CDR3 reads CASSLGTLGRETQYF. CDR3 nucleotides: TGTGCCAGCAGTCTCGGGACATTGGGGCGAGAGACCCAGTACTTC.

This clonotype was picked up a small number of times. V usage is TRBV6-6 and J usage is TRBJ2-5; D could derive from TRBD1 or TRBD2 (5 bases each). Per germline, CDR1 MNHNY and CDR2 SVGAGI (reference sequence). The CDR3 is 13 amino acids. Trimming shortened V by 9 bases and J by 2 bases, and 13 bases separated the two germline ends. CDR3 bases: TGTGCCAGTCACGGGGCAGGTCAAGAGACCCAGTACTTC. Protein sequence: CASHGAGQETQYF.

The gene calls are TRBV9 and TRBJ2-1; D gene uncertain. Germline V CDR1 and CDR2: SGDLS, YYNGEE. V gave up 2 bases and J gave up 6 bases, with 15 bases separating them. The CDR3 has 15 residues. The DNA for the CDR3 is TGTGCCAGCAGCGTCAGTCTAGAGTTCGCCAATGAGCAGTTCTTC. This sequence encodes CASSVSLEFANEQFF. The variable domain in full, completed from reference TRBV9 and TRBJ2-1, reads DSGVTQTPKHLITATGQRVTLRCSPRSGDLSVYWYQQSLDQGLQFLIQYYNGEERAKGNILERFSAQQFPDLHSELNLSSLELGDSALYFCASSVSLEFANEQFFGPGTRLTVL.

This clonotype was counted only a few times. The rearrangement links TRBV7-2 to TRBJ2-7; D is unresolved. In germline, CDR1 is SGHTA, CDR2 FQGNSA. The CDR3 covers 14 residues. V lost 2 bases and J lost 0, with 8 bases in between. The CDR3 DNA reads as TGTGCCAGCAGCTTAAGCCAGAACTCCTACGAGCAGTACTTC. As protein: CASSLSQNSYEQYF.

This chain links TRBV15 with TRBJ2-3; D ambiguous. V gave up 7 bases and J gave up 2 bases, with 10 bases separating them. Germline V gene sequence: CDR1 LNHNV, CDR2 YYDKDF (reference sequence). CDR3 length equals 13 residues. The CDR3 nucleotides read TGTGCCACCAATAACAGAGCCACAGATACGCAGTATTTT. It encodes CATNNRATDTQYF.

This chain links TRBV7-6 with TRBJ2-3; D remains unclear. Trimming pared 5 bases from V and 2 bases from J, leaving 14 bases between. Germline-derived CDR1 and CDR2 are SGHVS and FNYEAQ. The CDR3 consists of 15 residues. CDR3 region: CASSPRVAVTDTQYF. In DNA, the CDR3 is TGTGCCAGCAGCCCCCGGGTAGCTGTCACAGATACGCAGTATTTT.

The V gene is TRBV5-1, the J gene TRBJ2-7, with TRBD2 identical over 12 bases. The germline CDR1 and CDR2 sequences are SGHRS and YFSETQ. With 0 bases clipped from V and 3 bases from J, the junction kept 1 base outside the gene matches. This CDR3 is 15 amino acids long. In nucleotides, the CDR3 is TGCGCCAGCAGCTTGGGGACTAGCGGGATCTACGAGCAGTACTTC. This gives the protein CASSLGTSGIYEQYF.

This clonotype was seen a few times. The chain recombines TRBV20-1 with TRBJ2-7; D gene unclear. V lost 3 bases and J lost 1, with 13 bases in between. This CDR3 is built from 14 residues. The germline CDR1 and CDR2 sequences are DFQATT and SNEGSKA (reference sequence). CDR3 nucleotide sequence: TGCAGTGCTAGTGTTCACGAGAAATCCTACGAGCAGTACTTC. Translation: CSASVHEKSYEQYF.

This chain joins TRBV29-1 and TRBJ2-7, with 8 bases lining up with TRBD1. With 5 bases clipped from V and 6 bases from J, the junction kept 9 bases outside the gene matches. The CDR3 runs 13 residues. In germline, CDR1 is SQVTM, CDR2 ANQGSEA. The CDR3 protein is CSVNDRGDSEQYF. CDR3 bases: TGCAGCGTTAACGACAGGGGAGATTCCGAGCAGTACTTC.

The gene calls are TRBV11-2 and TRBJ2-5; 12 bases map to TRBD2. The CDR3 sequence is 14 residues long. Germline CDR1 SGHAT, CDR2 FQNNGV. Germline trimming cut 5 bases from V and 5 bases from J; bases unmatched to any gene: 3. CDR3 amino acids: CASSASGRAETQYF. The CDR3 DNA follows: TGTGCCAGCAGCGCTAGCGGGAGGGCTGAGACCCAGTACTTC.